These 19 T cell receptor beta chains share one sample of origin, sequenced in a study of blood T cell repertoires in COVID-19. Sequencing used immunoSEQ multiplex PCR; TCRdb keeps in-frame clones, though not all of them. Among approximately 360,000 clones listed, approximately 88% were seen once. Sequenced sample: PBMCs or T cells enriched from blood (not recorded which). The receptors originated from a woman aged 25-40 years with acute COVID-19.

This chain connects TRBV30 to TRBJ1-2, with TRBD1 as a possible D gene (5 bases). The CDR3 sequence is 12 residues long. Deletions cut 7 bases from V and 5 bases from J, with 14 bases between. Germline V gene lookup returns CDR1 GTSNPN and CDR2 SVGIG (reference sequence). The CDR3 DNA sequence: TGTGCCTACCCTCAGGGTAGTTATGGCTACACCTTC. It codes for CAYPQGSYGYTF. Combining the CDR3 with reference TRBV30 and TRBJ1-2 gives the whole variable domain SQTIHQWPATLVQPVGSPLSLECTVEGTSNPNLYWYRQAAGRGLQLLFYSVGIGQISSEVPQNLSASRPQDRQFILSSKKLLLSDSGFYLCAYPQGSYGYTFGSGTRLTVV.

The chain links TRBV25-1 to TRBJ2-3, with a possible D match to TRBD1 (5 bases). The ends were cut back, 4 bases at V and 1 base at J, with 15 bases in the middle. This CDR3 region has 16 residues. The germline V gene encodes CDR1 MGHDK and CDR2 SYGVNS. The CDR3 here is CASSAITGIRTDTQYF. As DNA, the CDR3 is TGTGCCAGCAGTGCAATTACAGGAATCCGCACAGATACGCAGTATTTT.

The V and J genes are TRBV6-2 or TRBV6-3 and TRBJ2-7, with a possible D match to TRBD1 (5 bases). The CDR3 consists of 15 residues. V dropped 6 bases and J dropped 5 bases, with 20 bases sitting between them. Germline V gene lookup returns CDR1 MNHEY and CDR2 SVGEGT. This CDR3 is CASSPTRVLSDEQYF. CDR3 nucleotides: TGTGCCAGCAGCCCCACCAGGGTCCTGTCTGACGAGCAGTACTTC.

The chain couples TRBV30 to TRBJ1-6; D is undetermined. V was cut by 5 bases and J by 6 bases, with 20 bases left in between. CDR1 and CDR2 (germline): GTSNPN, SVGIG (reference sequence). The CDR3 sequence is 16 residues long. The CDR3 reads CAWVTPVGLSNSPLHF. CDR3 nucleotide sequence: TGTGCCTGGGTTACACCCGTGGGCTTATCTAATTCACCCCTCCACTTT.

CDR3 nucleotide sequence: TGCGCCAGCAGCCCGACTGGGGGACAGGGGATTCGGAACACTGAAGCTTTCTTT. Encoded protein: CASSPTGGQGIRNTEAFF. The chain is built from TRBV5-1 and TRBJ1-1, with 10 bases fitting TRBD1. The germline gives CDR1 SGHRS, CDR2 YFSETQ. This CDR3 has 18 residues. J was trimmed by 1 base and V by 4 bases; bases with no gene match: 13.

The rearrangement joins TRBV19 to TRBJ1-5; TRBD1 might be the D (5 bases). The CDR3 extends over 13 amino acids. From germline, CDR1 is LNHDA and CDR2 SQIVND (reference sequence). The V and J ends lost 3 bases and 7 bases respectively, with 10 bases between them. CDR3 in DNA: TGTGCCAGTAGTATGGGAGGGGTCCAGCCCCAGCATTTT. Amino acids: CASSMGGVQPQHF. The full variable domain, completed using reference TRBV19 and TRBJ1-5, is DGGITQSPKYLFRKEGQNVTLSCEQNLNHDAMYWYRQDPGQGLRLIYYSQIVNDFQKGDIAEGYSVSREKKESFPLTVTSAQKNPTAFYLCASSMGGVQPQHFGDGTRLSIL.

The chain employs TRBV30 and TRBJ2-1; 12 positions agree with TRBD2. The germline V gene encodes CDR1 GTSNPN and CDR2 SVGIG (reference sequence). V shed 7 bases and J 10 bases; nucleotides not matched to a gene: 17. The CDR3 runs 16 residues. The CDR3 spells CASRTSGAPAVGEQFF. The CDR3 DNA reads as TGTGCCTCCCGGACTAGCGGGGCCCCCGCTGTCGGGGAGCAGTTCTTC.

This sequence joins TRBV19 and TRBJ1-4; 7 nucleotides agree with TRBD1. The CDR3 extends over 16 amino acids. CDR1 is LNHDA, CDR2 SQIVND, per germline (reference sequence). J lost 3 bases, V lost 7 bases, and 11 bases had no gene match. CDR3 nucleotide sequence: TGTGCCAGTATTCGGGACAGCCGCAATTCTAATGAAAAACTGTTTTTT. Amino acids: CASIRDSRNSNEKLFF.

The V call is TRBV20-1, the J call TRBJ2-7, with 7 bases matching TRBD1. The CDR3 loop spans 11 amino acids. Trimming at V came to 5 bases and at J to 5 bases, leaving 3 bases not matched to a gene. In germline, CDR1 is DFQATT, CDR2 SNEGSKA (reference sequence). CDR3 DNA sequence: TGCAGTGCTTGGGACAGCCACGAGCAGTACTTC. Amino acid sequence: CSAWDSHEQYF.

This clone appeared a few times. This chain links TRBV5-1 with TRBJ2-7; weak D call: TRBD1 (5 bases). The germline gives CDR1 SGHRS, CDR2 YFSETQ. Deletions cut 0 bases from V and 0 bases from J, with 7 bases between. This CDR3 has 14 residues. The CDR3 DNA is TGCGCCAGCAGCTTGGGTGGGGCCTCCTACGAGCAGTACTTC. Translated: CASSLGGASYEQYF.

This rearrangement joins TRBV5-1 to TRBJ1-6; 8 bases match TRBD1. CDR1 and CDR2 from the germline V gene are SGHRS and YFSETQ. The CDR3 contains 18 residues. J was trimmed by 9 bases and V by 2 bases; bases with no gene match: 16. CDR3 coding DNA: TGCGCCAGCAGCTTCATCCCGATTGGGACAGGCCTCCTTTCACCCCTCCACTTT. This translates into CASSFIPIGTGLLSPLHF.

This sequence joins TRBV12-5 and TRBJ1-1; a possible D gene is TRBD1 (5 bases). Trimming pared 6 bases from V and 5 bases from J, leaving 13 bases between. The CDR3 runs 13 residues. Germline values: CDR1 LGHNT, CDR2 FRNRAP. The CDR3 DNA reads TGTGCTAGTGGCCGGGGAGGGGTAACTGAAGCTTTCTTT. As protein: CASGRGGVTEAFF.

This chain uses TRBV5-4 with TRBJ2-5, with D tentatively TRBD1 (6 bases). With 1 base removed from V and 4 bases from J, the gap between germline ends came to 8 bases. The CDR3 consists of 13 residues. Germline V gives CDR1 SGHNT, CDR2 YYREEE (reference sequence). The CDR3 nucleotides read TGTGCCAGCAGCTTGAACAGGGCAGAGACCCAGTACTTC. The encoded protein is CASSLNRAETQYF.

The chain couples TRBV30 to TRBJ1-5; D ambiguous. Germline V gene lookup returns CDR1 GTSNPN and CDR2 SVGIG (reference sequence). The V end lost 7 bases, the J end lost 4 bases, and 14 bases lay between the germline ends. CDR3 length: 13 amino acids. In DNA, the CDR3 is TGTGCCTCTTCGCGGGGAACTAATCAGCCCCAGCATTTT. Its translation: CASSRGTNQPQHF.

The V call is TRBV12-3 or TRBV12-4, the J call TRBJ1-5; D may be TRBD1 (5 bases). This CDR3 is built from 13 residues. V lost 3 bases to trimming and J lost 7 bases, with 10 bases between them. CDR3 DNA: TGTGCCAGCAGTTTTGGCCAGGGACAGCCCCAGCATTTT. Translated: CASSFGQGQPQHF.

This chain connects TRBV30 to TRBJ1-1, with 9 bases aligning to TRBD1. V shed 3 bases, J shed 10 bases, and the junction held 6 bases outside the gene matches. The germline gives CDR1 GTSNPN, CDR2 SVGIG (reference sequence). This CDR3 spans 12 amino acids. CDR3: CAWSRDRDPAFF. CDR3 coding DNA: TGTGCCTGGAGCCGGGACAGGGATCCAGCTTTCTTT.

The chain employs TRBV11-2 and TRBJ2-2; no clear D. The CDR3 has 15 amino acids. In germline, CDR1 is SGHAT, CDR2 FQNNGV. With 1 base removed from V and 1 base from J, the gap between germline ends came to 7 bases. The CDR3 is CASSLAPGNTGELFF. The DNA of the CDR3 is TGTGCCAGCAGCTTAGCCCCAGGGAACACCGGGGAGCTGTTTTTT.

The sample holds a few counts of this clone. The chain employs TRBV2 and TRBJ2-2; TRBD1 might be the D (6 bases). Per germline, CDR1 SNHLY and CDR2 FYNNEI. This CDR3 comprises 15 residues. The V end was cut by 4 bases, the J end by 6 bases, with 15 bases between. This chain's CDR3 is CASSVLGGNAGELFF. In DNA, the CDR3 is TGTGCCAGCAGTGTTTTAGGGGGAAACGCCGGGGAGCTGTTTTTT.

This clone has only a few counts. The chain employs TRBV11-2 and TRBJ2-2, with D perhaps matching TRBD1 (6 bases). Germline V gene sequence: CDR1 SGHAT, CDR2 FQNNGV. The CDR3 sequence is 14 residues long. V gave up 5 bases and J gave up 6 bases, with 13 bases separating them. In nucleotides, the CDR3 is TGTGCCAGCAGCCCCAACAGGGTGCCCGGGGAGCTGTTTTTT. Its translation is CASSPNRVPGELFF.